A selection of T cell receptor beta chains follows, all from one sample in a study of T-cell reconstitution after alpha-beta-depleted transplantation in children. TCRdb re-analysed the PCR reads in MiXCR, keeping a single row per CDR3 protein. The top ten hold 2.2% of the sample, which has 450,000 to 600,000 distinct CDR3 sequences, over 10% seen once. The sample in question was PBMCs, mostly from graft donor cells, obtained 360 days after TCRalphabeta/CD19-depleted stem cell transplant. The origin of the receptors is a male patient younger than 18 who had a stem cell transplant for acute myeloid leukemia, so the T cells may come from the graft donor. CDR3s include the opening cysteine and the closing phenylalanine or tryptophan. D genes are given only for firm matches. Not all rows give a size; the values are once, few, many and, for expanded clones, a class.

TRBJ2-1,.,TRBV20-1,many,CSARVAGIIRNEQFF,TGCAGTGCTAGAGTTGCCGGGATCATCCGCAATGAGCAGTTCTTC
TRBJ2-3,.,TRBV28,many,CASSSFGSGPRTDTQYF,TGTGCCAGCAGCTCTTTCGGCTCGGGACCACGAACAGATACGCAGTATTTT
TRBJ2-1,TRBD2,TRBV5-1,.,CASSFLTSVRGDEQFF,TGCGCCAGCAGCTTCTTGACTAGCGTGAGGGGGGATGAGCAGTTCTTC
TRBJ2-7,TRBD2,TRBV12-3/TRBV12-4,few,CASRGGQRGEQYF,TGTGCCAGCAGGGGAGGACAGCGGGGGGAGCAGTACTTC
TRBJ2-7,.,TRBV7-2,few,CASSLVSVGYEQYF,TGTGCCAGCAGCTTAGTTAGCGTAGGCTACGAGCAGTACTTC
TRBJ2-3,.,TRBV5-1,few,CASRLGDDTQYF,TGCGCCAGCCGCTTAGGAGATGATACGCAGTATTTT
TRBJ2-1,.,TRBV9,.,CASSPNQRPVNEQFF,TGTGCCAGCAGCCCGAACCAGAGGCCTGTCAATGAGCAGTTCTTC
TRBJ2-1,.,TRBV19,many,CASSYVLVNEQFF,TGTGCCAGTAGCTACGTCCTAGTCAATGAGCAGTTCTTC
TRBJ2-7,TRBD1,TRBV28,many,CASSLWDRAYEQYF,TGTGCCAGCAGTTTATGGGACAGGGCCTACGAGCAGTACTTC
TRBJ2-7,.,TRBV20-1,many,CSARSGKSDRPPYEQYF,TGCAGTGCCAGAAGCGGAAAATCGGACAGACCGCCCTACGAGCAGTACTTC
TRBJ2-7,.,TRBV6-2/TRBV6-3,few,CASNNRWDYEQYF,TGTGCCAGCAATAACCGCTGGGATTACGAGCAGTACTTC
TRBJ2-1,.,TRBV20-1,.,CSGPFTYNEQFF,TGCAGTGGACCATTTACCTACAATGAGCAGTTCTTC
TRBJ2-1,TRBD2,TRBV29-1,many,CSVWAGGPYYNEQFF,TGCAGCGTTTGGGCGGGAGGGCCTTATTACAATGAGCAGTTCTTC
TRBJ2-5,TRBD1,TRBV28,many,CASSLRQGAQETQYF,TGTGCCAGCAGTTTACGACAGGGGGCGCAGGAGACCCAGTACTTC
TRBJ2-7,TRBD2,TRBV7-6,few,CASSLVPMVAGALYEQYF,TGTGCCAGCAGCTTAGTGCCTATGGTAGCGGGAGCTCTCTACGAGCAGTACTTC
TRBJ2-7,.,TRBV9,many,CASSVDGTTSYEQYF,TGTGCCAGCAGCGTAGACGGGACGACCTCCTACGAGCAGTACTTC
TRBJ2-6,.,TRBV4-2,.,CASSQGQGSAGANVLTF,TGTGCCAGCAGCCAGGGGCAGGGGTCGGCTGGGGCCAACGTCCTGACTTTC
TRBJ1-1,.,TRBV29-1,few,CSVGGVWGMNTEAFF,TGCAGCGTGGGGGGGGTTTGGGGCATGAACACTGAAGCTTTCTTT
TRBJ2-1,TRBD1,TRBV7-3,.,CASSLTTGGDEQFF,TGTGCCAGCAGCTTGACGACAGGGGGCGATGAGCAGTTCTTC
TRBJ2-5,.,TRBV28,.,CASSFHSGEGASHF,TGTGCCAGCAGTTTTCATTCGGGAGAGGGGGCATCTCACTTC
TRBJ2-2,TRBD2,TRBV28,many,CASSLRLARGTGELFF,TGTGCCAGCAGTCTGCGACTAGCGAGAGGCACCGGGGAGCTGTTTTTT
TRBJ1-5,.,TRBV28,few,CASSPLGDSNQPQHF,TGTGCCAGCAGTCCCCTCGGAGATAGCAATCAGCCCCAGCATTTT
TRBJ2-7,.,TRBV28,few,CASSGPSGGGQYEQYF,TGTGCCAGCAGTGGGCCCTCGGGCGGCGGGCAATACGAGCAGTACTTC
TRBJ2-7,.,TRBV27,.,CASSLNGPYEQYF,TGTGCCAGCAGTTTGAACGGTCCCTACGAGCAGTACTTC
TRBJ2-7,TRBD2,TRBV28,many,CASRWGSGTSGQQYF,TGTGCCAGCAGGTGGGGGTCCGGGACTAGCGGACAGCAGTACTTC
TRBJ1-5,TRBD1,TRBV28,.,CASSNAGTVISQPQHF,TGTGCCAGCAGTAACGCCGGGACAGTTATCTCTCAGCCCCAGCATTTT
TRBJ2-7,TRBD2,TRBV27,few,CASSQLAGVQTEQYF,TGTGCCAGCAGTCAGCTAGCGGGAGTTCAAACCGAGCAGTACTTC
TRBJ2-1,TRBD2,TRBV12-3/TRBV12-4,.,CASSYLAGVRHEQFF,TGTGCCAGCAGTTACCTAGCGGGAGTCCGACATGAGCAGTTCTTC
TRBJ2-1,.,TRBV7-6,many,CASSRSSSSSYNEQFF,TGTGCCAGCAGCAGGAGTAGTTCGAGCTCCTACAATGAGCAGTTCTTC
TRBJ2-5,.,TRBV7-8,.,CASSLVRGVEGRTQYF,TGTGCCAGCAGCTTAGTTAGGGGAGTTGAGGGGCGGACCCAGTACTTC
TRBJ2-5,TRBD1,TRBV4-3,many,CASSQGPRTGGMETQYF,TGCGCCAGCAGCCAAGGGCCCCGGACAGGGGGCATGGAGACCCAGTACTTC
TRBJ2-7,.,TRBV5-1,.,CASSSIKGPIEQYF,TGCGCCAGCAGCTCGATCAAGGGGCCCATCGAGCAGTACTTC
TRBJ2-3,.,TRBV20-1,many,CSARGGDTDTQYF,TGCAGTGCTAGAGGCGGGGACACAGATACGCAGTATTTT
TRBJ2-5,TRBD1,TRBV19,.,CASSPIDRGWQETQYF,TGTGCCAGTAGTCCCATCGACAGGGGATGGCAAGAGACCCAGTACTTC
TRBJ2-3,.,TRBV15,many,CATSRGGIGGTDTQYF,TGTGCCACCAGCAGAGGGGGGATAGGTGGCACAGATACGCAGTATTTT
TRBJ2-5,.,TRBV29-1,many,CSVGDPGGYQETQYF,TGCAGCGTTGGGGACCCTGGTGGATATCAAGAGACCCAGTACTTC
TRBJ2-1,TRBD1,TRBV19,.,CASSPTGVRQFF,TGTGCCAGTAGCCCAACAGGGGTTCGGCAGTTCTTC
TRBJ2-1,TRBD1,TRBV20-1,many,CSAQTGGDIFGDEQFF,TGCAGTGCTCAGACAGGGGGAGACATCTTTGGGGATGAGCAGTTCTTC
TRBJ2-7,TRBD2,TRBV7-8,few,CASSLVGPDGGRKEQYF,TGTGCCAGCAGCTTAGTGGGGCCGGACGGGGGGAGGAAAGAGCAGTACTTC
TRBJ2-7,.,TRBV27,few,CASSPTGLLPYEQYF,TGTGCCAGCAGCCCCACAGGGCTACTACCCTACGAGCAGTACTTC
TRBJ2-7,TRBD1,TRBV28,.,CASSPSGTAPYEQYF,TGTGCCAGCAGCCCTTCCGGGACAGCACCCTACGAGCAGTACTTC
TRBJ2-1,TRBD2,TRBV11-1,.,CATRRTGEREWNEQFF,TGTGCCACGAGGAGGACCGGCGAGCGGGAGTGGAATGAGCAGTTCTTC
TRBJ2-5,.,TRBV28,few,CASSFQDLYQETQYF,TGTGCCAGCAGCTTCCAAGATTTGTACCAAGAGACCCAGTACTTC
TRBJ2-3,TRBD2,TRBV28,few,CASTPSGGTDTQYF,TGTGCCAGCACCCCTAGCGGGGGCACAGATACGCAGTATTTT
TRBJ2-5,.,TRBV13,many,CASSLVGEETQYF,TGTGCCAGCAGCTTAGTGGGCGAAGAGACCCAGTACTTC
TRBJ2-1,TRBD1,TRBV7-2,many,CASSQGWDSSYNEQFF,TGTGCCAGCAGTCAAGGGTGGGACAGCTCCTACAATGAGCAGTTCTTC
TRBJ2-1,TRBD2,TRBV5-6,.,CASSLAGFSYNEQFF,TGTGCCAGCAGTCTAGCGGGATTCTCCTACAATGAGCAGTTCTTC
TRBJ2-3,.,TRBV20-1,.,CSASPLASSTDTQYF,TGCAGTGCTTCACCTCTAGCGTCTAGCACAGATACGCAGTATTTT
TRBJ1-3,.,TRBV9,.,CASSDGHALSGNTIYF,TGTGCCAGCAGCGACGGACACGCTCTCTCTGGAAACACCATATATTTT
TRBJ2-1,.,TRBV24-1,.,CATSDRGPSYNEQFF,TGTGCCACCAGTGATCGCGGACCCTCCTACAATGAGCAGTTCTTC
TRBJ2-4,TRBD2,TRBV5-1,.,CASSLAASGSALAKNIQYF,TGCGCCAGCAGCTTGGCGGCTAGCGGGTCCGCCTTAGCCAAAAACATTCAGTACTTC
TRBJ2-1,.,TRBV6-2/TRBV6-3,few,CASKLQSSYNEQFF,TGTGCCAGCAAGTTACAGAGCTCCTACAATGAGCAGTTCTTC
TRBJ2-3,.,TRBV6-5,once,CASSYSSFDGTQYF,TGTGCCAGCAGTTACTCGTCATTCGATGGTACGCAGTATTTT
TRBJ2-7,.,TRBV7-9,many,CASSSQGRGYEQYF,TGTGCCAGCAGCTCACAGGGTAGAGGCTACGAGCAGTACTTC
TRBJ2-1,.,TRBV20-1,.,CSATETRVSYNEQFF,TGCAGTGCCACTGAGACTAGGGTCTCCTACAATGAGCAGTTCTTC